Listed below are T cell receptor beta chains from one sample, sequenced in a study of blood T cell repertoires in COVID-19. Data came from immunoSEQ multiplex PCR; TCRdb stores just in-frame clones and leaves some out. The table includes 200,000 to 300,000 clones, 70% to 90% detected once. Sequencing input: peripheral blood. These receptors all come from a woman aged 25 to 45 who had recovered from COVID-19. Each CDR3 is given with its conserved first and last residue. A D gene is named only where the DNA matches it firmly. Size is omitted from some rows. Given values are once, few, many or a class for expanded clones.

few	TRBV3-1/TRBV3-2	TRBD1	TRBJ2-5	CASSQVGTEETQYF	TGTGCCAGCAGCCAAGTGGGGACAGAAGAGACCCAGTACTTC
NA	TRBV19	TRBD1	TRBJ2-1	CASSIKDRLHSPMGEQFF	TGTGCCAGTAGTATCAAGGACAGGCTTCACTCCCCAATGGGAGAGCAGTTCTTC
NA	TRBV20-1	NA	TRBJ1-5	CSVGGGPQHF	TGCAGTGTGGGGGGTGGGCCCCAGCATTTT
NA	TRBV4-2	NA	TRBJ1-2	CASSQRTAANYGYTF	TGTGCCAGCAGCCAACGGACAGCAGCTAACTATGGCTACACCTTC
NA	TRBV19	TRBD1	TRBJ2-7	CASSPTTGAYEQYF	TGTGCCAGTAGTCCGACCACAGGGGCCTACGAGCAGTACTTC
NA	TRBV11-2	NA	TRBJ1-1	CASSLSISERSKAFF	TGTGCCAGCAGCTTATCGATCTCAGAGCGCTCGAAAGCTTTCTTT
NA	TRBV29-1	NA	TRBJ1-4	CSVEDTGNDEKLFF	TGCAGCGTTGAAGATACAGGGAATGATGAAAAACTGTTTTTT
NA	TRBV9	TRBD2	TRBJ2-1	CASSVGGGAWDNEQFF	TGTGCCAGCAGCGTTGGCGGGGGGGCCTGGGACAATGAGCAGTTCTTC
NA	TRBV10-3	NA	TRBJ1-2	CAISEWVRNDYGYTF	TGTGCCATCAGTGAGTGGGTCAGGAACGACTATGGCTACACCTTC
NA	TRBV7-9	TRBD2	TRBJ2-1	CASSLKLAGRYNEQFF	TGTGCCAGCAGCTTAAAATTAGCGGGGCGTTACAATGAGCAGTTCTTC
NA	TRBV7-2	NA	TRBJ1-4	CASSSGQRGGEKLFF	TGTGCCAGCAGCTCAGGACAGCGCGGAGGCGAAAAACTGTTTTTT
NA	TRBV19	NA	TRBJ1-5	CASSTTGYSNQPQHF	TGTGCCAGTAGTACTACAGGTTATAGCAATCAGCCCCAGCATTTT
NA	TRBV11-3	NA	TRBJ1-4	CASSFRNRATNEKLFF	TGTGCCAGCAGCTTTCGAAACAGGGCAACTAATGAAAAACTGTTTTTT
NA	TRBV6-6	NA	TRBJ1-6	CATKQDYNSPLHF	TGTGCCACCAAACAGGACTATAATTCACCCCTCCACTTT
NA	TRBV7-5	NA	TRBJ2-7	CVRSLGQGRTYEQYF	TGTGTCAGAAGCTTAGGTCAGGGCAGAACCTACGAGCAGTACTTC
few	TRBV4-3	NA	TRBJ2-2	CASSQARSGGYYTGELFF	TGCGCCAGCAGCCAAGCCCGGTCGGGCGGGTATTACACCGGGGAGCTGTTTTTT
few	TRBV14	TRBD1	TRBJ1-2	CASSQLPGQSNYGYTF	TGTGCCAGCAGCCAACTACCGGGACAGAGTAACTATGGCTACACCTTC
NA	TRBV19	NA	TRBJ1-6	CASSSEVNSPLHF	TGTGCCAGTAGTTCCGAGGTTAATTCACCCCTCCACTTT
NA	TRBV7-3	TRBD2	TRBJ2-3	CASSNTGGFSDTQYF	TGTGCCAGCTCTAACACGGGGGGGTTTTCGGATACGCAGTATTTT
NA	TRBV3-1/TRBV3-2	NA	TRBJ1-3	CASSQPGKISGNTIYF	TGTGCCAGCAGCCAACCGGGTAAGATCTCTGGAAACACCATATATTTT
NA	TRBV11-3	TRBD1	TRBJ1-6	CASSVSGGDSPLHF	TGTGCCAGCAGTGTCTCAGGGGGAGATTCACCCCTCCACTTT
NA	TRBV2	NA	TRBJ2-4	CASQGGGIQYF	TGTGCCAGCCAGGGAGGGGGCATTCAGTACTTC
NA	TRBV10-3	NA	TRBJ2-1	CAISESTFSRRADEQFF	TGTGCCATCAGTGAGTCGACTTTCTCAAGGAGGGCGGATGAGCAGTTCTTC
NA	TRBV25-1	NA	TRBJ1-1	CASTESTGHRPAFF	TGTGCCAGCACCGAGTCGACAGGACATCGGCCAGCTTTCTTT
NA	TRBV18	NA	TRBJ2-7	CASSNRDMTYEQYF	TGTGCCAGCTCCAACAGGGACATGACCTACGAGCAGTACTTC
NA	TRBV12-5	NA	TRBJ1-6	CASGPPIEGGTYNSPLHF	TGTGCTAGTGGTCCCCCCATTGAGGGTGGAACCTATAATTCACCCCTCCACTTT
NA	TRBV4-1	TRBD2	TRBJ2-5	CASSHGLAGGGETQYF	TGCGCCAGCAGCCACGGACTAGCGGGGGGCGGTGAGACCCAGTACTTC
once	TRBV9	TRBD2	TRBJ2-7	CASSAGLAGGSYEQYF	TGTGCCAGCAGCGCAGGACTAGCGGGGGGCTCCTACGAGCAGTACTTC
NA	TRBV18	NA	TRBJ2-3	CASSPLARSDTQYF	TGTGCCAGCTCACCGTTAGCTAGGTCAGATACGCAGTATTTT
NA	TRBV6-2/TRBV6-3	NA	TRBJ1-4	CASSYEVKEKLFF	TGTGCCAGCAGTTACGAGGTGAAGGAAAAACTGTTTTTT
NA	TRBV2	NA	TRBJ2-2	CASTRGRTNTGELFF	TGTGCCAGCACCCGGGGGAGAACGAACACCGGGGAGCTGTTTTTT
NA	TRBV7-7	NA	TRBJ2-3	CASSELASLADTQYF	TGTGCCAGCAGTGAACTAGCCAGTCTCGCAGATACGCAGTATTTT
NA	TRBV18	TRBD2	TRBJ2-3	CASSPLAGITDTQYF	TGTGCCAGCTCACCACTAGCGGGGATCACAGATACGCAGTATTTT
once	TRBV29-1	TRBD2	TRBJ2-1	CSVEGGNRLGTRSYNEQFF	TGCAGCGTTGAAGGTGGTAATCGATTAGGGACTAGGTCCTACAATGAGCAGTTCTTC
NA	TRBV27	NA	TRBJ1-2	CASSLSAGASYYGYTF	TGTGCCAGCAGTTTAAGCGCGGGGGCCTCCTATTATGGCTACACCTTC
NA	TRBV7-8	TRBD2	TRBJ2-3	CASSLLQGLGTDTQYF	TGTGCCAGCAGCTTATTGCAGGGACTAGGCACAGATACGCAGTATTTT
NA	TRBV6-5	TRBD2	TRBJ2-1	CAFSGGGALGEQFF	TGTGCTTTTTCTGGCGGGGGGGCTTTAGGTGAGCAGTTCTTC
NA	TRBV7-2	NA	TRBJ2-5	CASSARGTGHYQETQYF	TGTGCCAGCAGCGCAAGGGGCACGGGACATTACCAAGAGACCCAGTACTTC
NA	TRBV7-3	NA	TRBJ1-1	CASTLERFVNTEAFF	TGTGCCAGCACCCTAGAAAGATTCGTGAACACTGAAGCTTTCTTT
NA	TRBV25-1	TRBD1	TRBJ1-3	CASSATGGQGNTIYF	TGTGCCAGCAGTGCCACAGGGGGGCAAGGAAACACCATATATTTT
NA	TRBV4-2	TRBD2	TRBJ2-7	CASSRQTGGPLSYEQYF	TGTGCCAGCAGCCGACAGACGGGGGGACCACTCTCCTACGAGCAGTACTTC
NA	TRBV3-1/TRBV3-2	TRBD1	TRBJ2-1	CASSHHGTGENEQFF	TGTGCCAGCAGCCATCACGGGACAGGAGAAAATGAGCAGTTCTTC
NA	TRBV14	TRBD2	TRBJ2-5	CASSQGGLAPKTQYF	TGTGCCAGCAGCCAAGGGGGACTAGCGCCAAAGACCCAGTACTTC